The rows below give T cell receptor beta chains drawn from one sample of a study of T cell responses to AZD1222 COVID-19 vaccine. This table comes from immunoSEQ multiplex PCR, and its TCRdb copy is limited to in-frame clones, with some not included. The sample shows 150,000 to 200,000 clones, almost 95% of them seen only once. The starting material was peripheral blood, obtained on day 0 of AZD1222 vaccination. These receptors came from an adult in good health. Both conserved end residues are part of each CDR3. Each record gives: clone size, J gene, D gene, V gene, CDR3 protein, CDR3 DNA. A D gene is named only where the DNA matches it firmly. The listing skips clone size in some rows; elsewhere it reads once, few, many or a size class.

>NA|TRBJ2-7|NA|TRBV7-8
CASRLSDQSYEQYF
TGTGCCAGCAGGTTGAGCGATCAATCGTACGAGCAGTACTTC
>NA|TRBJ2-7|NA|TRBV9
CASSPRDRLYEQYF
TGTGCCAGCAGCCCCCGAGACAGACTCTACGAGCAGTACTTC
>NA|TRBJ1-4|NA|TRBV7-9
CASSLVVGVTDSNEKLFF
TGTGCCAGCAGCTTAGTTGTGGGCGTGACCGATTCTAATGAAAAACTGTTTTTT
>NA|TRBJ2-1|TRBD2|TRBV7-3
CASSLASGVDNEQFF
TGTGCCAGCAGCTTAGCTAGCGGGGTAGACAATGAGCAGTTCTTC
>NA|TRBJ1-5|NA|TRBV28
CASLEADQPQHF
TGTGCCAGTCTTGAAGCGGATCAGCCCCAGCATTTT
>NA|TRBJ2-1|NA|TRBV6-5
CASSYSILYNEQFF
TGTGCCAGCAGTTACTCGATCCTGTACAATGAGCAGTTCTTC
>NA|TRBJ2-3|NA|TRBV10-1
CASSESGADTQYF
TGCGCCAGCAGTGAATCGGGAGCTGATACGCAGTATTTT
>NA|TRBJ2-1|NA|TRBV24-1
CATSDILSYNEQFF
TGTGCCACCAGTGACATACTCTCCTACAATGAGCAGTTCTTC
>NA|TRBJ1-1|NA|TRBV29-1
CSVAEGVGTEAFF
TGCAGCGTTGCCGAGGGGGTGGGAACTGAAGCTTTCTTT
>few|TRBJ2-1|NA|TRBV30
CAWSVSGVDYNEQFF
TGTGCCTGGAGTGTATCTGGGGTGGACTACAATGAGCAGTTCTTC
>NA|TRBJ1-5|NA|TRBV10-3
CAISEEGRPNQPQHF
TGTGCCATCAGTGAGGAGGGCAGACCTAATCAGCCCCAGCATTTT
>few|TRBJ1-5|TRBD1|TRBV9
CASSPGQGSNQPQHF
TGTGCCAGCAGCCCGGGACAGGGGAGCAATCAGCCCCAGCATTTT
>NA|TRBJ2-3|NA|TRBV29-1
CSVASGSLADTQYF
TGCAGCGTTGCCTCTGGGTCCTTGGCAGATACGCAGTATTTT
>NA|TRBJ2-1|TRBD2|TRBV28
CASSLAGGLLNEQFF
TGTGCCAGCAGTTTGGCGGGAGGGCTTCTTAATGAGCAGTTCTTC
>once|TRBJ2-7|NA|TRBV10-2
CASSELGLRQNEQYF
TGCGCCAGCAGTGAGTTGGGTCTGCGGCAGAACGAGCAGTACTTC
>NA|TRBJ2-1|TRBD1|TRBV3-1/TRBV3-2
CASSSDRATVNEQFF
TGTGCCAGCAGCTCAGACAGGGCAACGGTCAATGAGCAGTTCTTC